This T cell receptor beta chain is drawn from a study of blood T cell repertoires in COVID-19. For the study at large: There were acute and convalescent COVID-19 samples, and they came from the United States, Italy and Spain. The analysed material was cDNA or gDNA that came from T cells, B-cell-depleted T cells, or PBMCs.

In the original processing: Reference gene primer amplification gave estimated nucleated cell counts. The protocol was immunoSEQ multiplex PCR, while the TCRdb copy is restricted to in-frame clones and leaves out a portion. For V, J and clone size, that table is used; D and trimming come from the DNA. The table includes 150,000 to 200,000 clones, 80% to 85% detected once. Germline CDR1 LNHDA, CDR2 SQIVND (reference sequence). The CDR3 is made up of 15 amino acids. With 6 bases removed from V and 4 bases from J, the gap between germline ends came to 18 bases. The chain recombines TRBV19 with TRBJ1-2; TRBD1 is a possible D gene (6 bases). This sequence was found in a man aged 18-30 years with active or convalescent COVID-19. The specimen sequenced was peripheral blood. CDR3 bases: TGTGCCAGTAGCCCCACCCCCGAAGGGGGCTATGGCTACACCTTC. Amino acid sequence: CASSPTPEGGYGYTF.